A selection of T cell receptor beta chains follows, all from one sample in a study of cytomegalovirus exposure and HLA in healthy donors. Measured with immunoSEQ multiplex PCR; TCRdb has only the in-frame clones, and not every one. The sample lists more than 130,000 clones; about 91% were seen once. The sequenced sample was PBMCs. These receptors came from a woman between 18 and 30 years old in good health and CMV-seropositive. Each CDR3 is given with its conserved first and last residue.

TRBJ1-1 TRBV9 CASSVDGNTEAFF
TRBJ1-5 TRBV5-6 CASSLLSQPQHF
TRBJ1-1 TRBV5-8 CASSPVLIAEAFF
TRBJ2-1 TRBV6-1 CASSESLASHNEQFF
TRBJ1-1 TRBV18 CASSSTGGTEAFF
TRBJ2-7 TRBV9 CASSVAASGAYEQYF
TRBJ2-5 TRBV12-5 CASGLNRGQETQYF
TRBJ2-7 TRBV6-1 CASSESGFEQYF
TRBJ2-7 TRBV11-1 CASSVRLGHEQYF
TRBJ2-7 TRBV29-1 CSVVNGRGDEQYF
TRBJ1-5 TRBV19 CASSKRDYSNQPQHF
TRBJ2-1 TRBV18 CASSLTSDNEQFF
TRBJ2-7 TRBV6-5 CASSPTYEQYF
TRBJ2-7 TRBV10-1 CASSTGTATYEQYF
TRBJ2-7 TRBV13 CASSDHGQGIYEQYF
TRBJ1-6 TRBV4-1 CASSQGRQGARKSPLHF
TRBJ2-3 TRBV18 CASSQYSGGPYGDTQYF
TRBJ2-7 TRBV10-1 CASSVGLAGNEQYF
TRBJ1-1 TRBV2 CASRAQVNTEAFF
TRBJ2-2 TRBV2 CASSVYGTKHTGELFF
TRBJ1-6 TRBV4-3 CASSPQRGGSPLHF
TRBJ2-5 TRBV11-1 CASSSGHIIGETQYF
TRBJ2-7 TRBV5-6 CASSLTSGGYEQYF
TRBJ1-1 TRBV7-9 CAIVVGGLYTEAFF
TRBJ1-6 TRBV27 CASKRPGTNNSPLHF
TRBJ2-7 TRBV27 CASSWSRGVVYEQYF
TRBJ1-6 TRBV4-2 CASSPTTGQTYNSPLHF
TRBJ2-3 TRBV7-2 CASSLAGGRDTQYF
TRBJ1-2 TRBV10-3 CAISESASSVGGYGYTF
TRBJ2-7 TRBV5-1 CASSLGRGREQYF
TRBJ2-7 TRBV5-4 CASSSRQGAYEQYF
TRBJ1-2 TRBV29-1 CSVNSGTGGNNYGYTF
TRBJ2-1 TRBV10-3 CAISWRDEQFF
TRBJ2-5 TRBV7-2 CASSPRQGGPTQYF
TRBJ1-6 TRBV25-1 CASSELGQGDSPLHF
TRBJ1-2 TRBV2 CASSRQGSYGYTF
TRBJ1-1 TRBV18 CASSETTMNTEAFF
TRBJ2-2 TRBV7-6 CASSISGRAEFGELFF
TRBJ1-2 TRBV7-2 CASSQPGQGNGYTF
TRBJ2-3 TRBV27 CASSSRYGGEPDTQYF
TRBJ2-3 TRBV7-2 CASSQRQGAIVGTDTQYF
TRBJ1-6 TRBV28 CASSSGQGGVGYNSPLHF
TRBJ2-7 TRBV5-3 CARRTGLHYEQYF
TRBJ1-5 TRBV5-6 CASSFRIGEAQHF
TRBJ2-3 TRBV18 CASSPDGLSQYF
TRBJ2-3 TRBV7-2 CASSWDTNTDTQYF
TRBJ1-2 TRBV27 CASSLLGEVGGYTF
TRBJ1-2 TRBV5-6 CASSLAQGGDYYGYTF
TRBJ2-7 TRBV7-8 CASSLGVGYFGGEQYF
TRBJ2-7 TRBV6-5 CASHGGYEQYF
TRBJ2-7 TRBV15 CATSRDPPTSGGYYEQYF
TRBJ2-1 TRBV5-4 CASSMVPGSYNEQFF
TRBJ2-3 TRBV7-3 CASSTTPISTDTQYF
TRBJ2-7 TRBV10-1 CASGVRRQGASYEQYF
TRBJ2-1 TRBV28 CATQTSGGAPYEQFF
TRBJ2-2 TRBV28 CASSFSGTGAGELFF
TRBJ1-3 TRBV6-1 CASSERGSPGNTIYF
TRBJ2-3 TRBV28 CASKGRASTDTQYF
TRBJ1-1 TRBV7-9 CASSLEGGETEAFF
TRBJ2-2 TRBV27 CASSRRVTGELFF